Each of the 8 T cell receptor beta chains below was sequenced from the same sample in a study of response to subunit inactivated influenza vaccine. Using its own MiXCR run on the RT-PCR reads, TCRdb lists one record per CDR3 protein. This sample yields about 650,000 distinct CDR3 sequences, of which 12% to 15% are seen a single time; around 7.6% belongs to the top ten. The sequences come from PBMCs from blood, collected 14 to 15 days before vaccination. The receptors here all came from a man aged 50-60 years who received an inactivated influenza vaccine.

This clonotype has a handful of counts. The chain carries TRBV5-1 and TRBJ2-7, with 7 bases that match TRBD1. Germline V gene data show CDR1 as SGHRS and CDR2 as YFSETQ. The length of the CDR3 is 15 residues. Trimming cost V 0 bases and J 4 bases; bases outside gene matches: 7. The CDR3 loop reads CASSLDGQVTYEQYF. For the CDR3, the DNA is TGCGCCAGCAGCTTGGATGGACAGGTTACATACGAGCAGTACTTC.

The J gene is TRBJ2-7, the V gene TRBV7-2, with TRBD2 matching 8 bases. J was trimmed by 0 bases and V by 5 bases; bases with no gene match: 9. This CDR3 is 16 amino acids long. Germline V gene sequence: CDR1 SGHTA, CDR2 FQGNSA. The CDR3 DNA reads TGTGCCAGCAGCATAGTAGCGGGAACGAGCTCCTACGAGCAGTACTTC. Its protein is CASSIVAGTSSYEQYF.

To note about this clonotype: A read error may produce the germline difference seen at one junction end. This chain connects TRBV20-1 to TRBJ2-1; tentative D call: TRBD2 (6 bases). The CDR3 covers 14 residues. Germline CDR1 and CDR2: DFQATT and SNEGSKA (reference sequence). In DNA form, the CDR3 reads TGCAGTGCTTTGGACTATTTCTCCTACAATGAGCAATTCTTC. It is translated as CSALDYFSYNEQFF.

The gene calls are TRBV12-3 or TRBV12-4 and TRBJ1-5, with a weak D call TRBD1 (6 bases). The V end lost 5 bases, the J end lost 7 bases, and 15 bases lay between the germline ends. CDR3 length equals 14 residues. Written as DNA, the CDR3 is TGTGCCAGCAGTACAACAGGGAGAGGACAGCCCCAGCATTTT. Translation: CASSTTGRGQPQHF.

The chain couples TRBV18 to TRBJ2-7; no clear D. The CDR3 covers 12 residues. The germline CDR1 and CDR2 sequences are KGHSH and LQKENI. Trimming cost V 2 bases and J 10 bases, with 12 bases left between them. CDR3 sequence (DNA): TGTGCCAGCTCACCAGGAGTCAGCGACCAGTACTTC. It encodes CASSPGVSDQYF. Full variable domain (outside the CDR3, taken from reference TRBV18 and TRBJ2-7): NAGVMQNPRHLVRRRGQEARLRCSPMKGHSHVYWYRQLPEEGLKFMVYLQKENIIDESGMPKERFSAEFPKEGPSILRIQQVVRGDSAAYFCASSPGVSDQYFGPGTRLTVT.

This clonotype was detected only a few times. The CDR3 reads CATSDPLEDEQFF. For the CDR3, the DNA is TGTGCCACCAGTGACCCGCTTGAGGATGAGCAGTTCTTC. The V and J genes are TRBV24-1 and TRBJ2-1; the D is unclear. The CDR3 runs 13 residues. V gave up 4 bases and J gave up 8 bases, with 11 bases separating them. Germline V gene lookup returns CDR1 KGHDR and CDR2 SFDVKD.

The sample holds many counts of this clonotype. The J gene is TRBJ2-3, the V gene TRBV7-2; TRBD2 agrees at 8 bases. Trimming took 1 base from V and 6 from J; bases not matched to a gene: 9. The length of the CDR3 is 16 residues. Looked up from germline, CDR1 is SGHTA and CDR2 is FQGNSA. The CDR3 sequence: CASSLVTSVPGDTQYF. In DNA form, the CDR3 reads TGTGCCAGCAGCTTAGTGACTAGCGTACCGGGGGATACGCAGTATTTT.

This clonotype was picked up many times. CDR3 loop: CASSEYASGTSGGEQYF. For the CDR3, the DNA is TGTGCCAGCAGTGAATACGCTAGCGGGACCTCGGGGGGCGAGCAGTACTTC. The chain couples TRBV25-1 to TRBJ2-7; 9 bases map to TRBD2. J lost 6 bases, V lost 0 bases, and 12 bases had no gene match. CDR1 and CDR2 from the germline V gene are MGHDK and SYGVNS. The CDR3 covers 17 residues.